The present T cell receptor beta chain was sequenced within a study of control samples from healthy donors and cancer patients. The CDR3 covers 13 residues. V gave up 4 bases and J gave up 6 bases, with 9 bases separating them. Using immunoSEQ multiplex PCR, the repertoire was profiled, and TCRdb retains in-frame clones only, with some absent. The sample holds some 95,000 clones, roughly 88% seen once. This clone was detected only once. This clonotype originated in a man under 40 in good health. The sample consisted of blood. The V gene is TRBV12-3 or TRBV12-4, the J gene TRBJ2-2; D is undetermined. The CDR3 is CASSWWDSGELFF. CDR3 coding DNA: TGTGCCAGCAGTTGGTGGGATTCCGGGGAGCTGTTTTTT.